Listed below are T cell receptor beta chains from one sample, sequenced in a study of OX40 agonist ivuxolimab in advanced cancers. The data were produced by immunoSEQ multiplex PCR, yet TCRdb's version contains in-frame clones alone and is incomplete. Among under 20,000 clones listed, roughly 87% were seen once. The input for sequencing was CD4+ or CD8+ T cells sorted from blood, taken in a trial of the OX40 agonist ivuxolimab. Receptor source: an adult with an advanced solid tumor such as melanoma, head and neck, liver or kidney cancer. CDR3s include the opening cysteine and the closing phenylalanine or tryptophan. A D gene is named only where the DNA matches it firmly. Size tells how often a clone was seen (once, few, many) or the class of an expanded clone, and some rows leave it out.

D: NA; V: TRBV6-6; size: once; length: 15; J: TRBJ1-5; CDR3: CASLRVQGADQPQHF; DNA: TGTGCCAGCCTACGAGTGCAGGGAGCGGATCAGCCCCAGCATTTT
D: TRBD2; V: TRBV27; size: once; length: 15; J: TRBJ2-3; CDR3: CASSLVGGRADTQYF; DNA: TGTGCCAGCAGTTTGGTGGGGGGGAGGGCAGATACGCAGTATTTT
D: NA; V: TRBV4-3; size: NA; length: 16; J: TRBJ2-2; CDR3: CASSQDPGGNTGELFF; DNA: TGCGCCAGCAGCCAAGATCCCGGAGGGAACACCGGGGAGCTGTTTTTT
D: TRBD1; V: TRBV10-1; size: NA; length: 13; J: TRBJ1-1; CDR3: CASSPDRGTEAFF; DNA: TGCGCCAGCAGTCCCGACAGGGGGACTGAAGCTTTCTTT
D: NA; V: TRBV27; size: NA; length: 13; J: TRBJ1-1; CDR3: CASSFSQDAEAFF; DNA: TGTGCCAGCAGTTTTTCACAGGACGCTGAAGCTTTCTTT
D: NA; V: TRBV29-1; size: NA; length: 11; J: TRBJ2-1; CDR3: CSVEWLNEQFF; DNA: TGCAGCGTTGAATGGCTCAATGAGCAGTTCTTC
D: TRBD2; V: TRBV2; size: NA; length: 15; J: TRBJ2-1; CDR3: CASSAGTSGYNEQFF; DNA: TGTGCCAGCAGTGCCGGGACTAGCGGTTACAATGAGCAGTTCTTC
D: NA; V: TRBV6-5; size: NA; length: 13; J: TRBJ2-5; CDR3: CASSPSGQETQYF; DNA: TGTGCCAGCAGCCCCAGCGGCCAAGAGACCCAGTACTTC
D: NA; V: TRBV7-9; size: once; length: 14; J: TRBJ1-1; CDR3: CASSLGPMNTEAFF; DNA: TGTGCCAGCAGCTTAGGACCGATGAACACTGAAGCTTTCTTT
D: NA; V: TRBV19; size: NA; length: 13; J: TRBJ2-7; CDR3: CASSIGGDYEQYF; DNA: TGTGCCAGTAGTATCGGGGGAGACTACGAGCAGTACTTC
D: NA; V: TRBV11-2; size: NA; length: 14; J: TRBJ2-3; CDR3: CASSLQARPDTQYF; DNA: TGTGCCAGCAGCTTACAGGCTAGACCAGATACGCAGTATTTT
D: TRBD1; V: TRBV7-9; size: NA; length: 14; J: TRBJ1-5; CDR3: CASSSGQGGWTQHF; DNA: TGTGCCAGCAGCTCGGGACAGGGCGGGTGGACCCAGCATTTT
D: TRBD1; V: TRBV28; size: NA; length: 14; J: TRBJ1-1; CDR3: CASRYRGGNTEAFF; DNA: TGTGCCAGCAGGTACAGGGGGGGGAACACTGAAGCTTTCTTT
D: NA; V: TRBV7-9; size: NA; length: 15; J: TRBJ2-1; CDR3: CASSLVGSFPDEQFF; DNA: TGTGCCAGCAGCTTAGTCGGGAGTTTCCCCGATGAGCAGTTCTTC
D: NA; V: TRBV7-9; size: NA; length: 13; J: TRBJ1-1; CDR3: CASSSTPFTEAFF; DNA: TGTGCCAGCAGTTCAACTCCTTTTACTGAAGCTTTCTTT
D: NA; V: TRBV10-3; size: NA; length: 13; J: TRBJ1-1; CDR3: CASSEAKYTEAFF; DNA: TGTGCCAGCAGTGAAGCGAAATACACTGAAGCTTTCTTT
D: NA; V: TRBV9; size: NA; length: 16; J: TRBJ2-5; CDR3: CASSVDPGRTQETQYF; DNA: TGTGCCAGCAGCGTAGATCCGGGGCGCACCCAAGAGACCCAGTACTTC
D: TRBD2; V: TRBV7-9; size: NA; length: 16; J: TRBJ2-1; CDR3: CASSLAYSGSYNEQFF; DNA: TGTGCCAGCAGCTTAGCGTACAGCGGGAGCTACAATGAGCAGTTCTTC
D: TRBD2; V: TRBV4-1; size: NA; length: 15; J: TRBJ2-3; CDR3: CASSPGTSGANTQYF; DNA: TGCGCCAGCAGCCCGGGGACTAGCGGAGCGAATACGCAGTATTTT
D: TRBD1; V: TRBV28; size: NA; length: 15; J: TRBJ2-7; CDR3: CASSSTPGQAYEQYF; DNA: TGTGCCAGCAGTTCTACCCCGGGACAGGCCTACGAGCAGTACTTC
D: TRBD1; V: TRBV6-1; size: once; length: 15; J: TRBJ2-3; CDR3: CASIPTGGTSDTQYF; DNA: TGTGCCAGCATTCCAACAGGGGGCACATCAGATACGCAGTATTTT
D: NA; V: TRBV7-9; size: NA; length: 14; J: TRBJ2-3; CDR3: CASSSQSGWDTQYF; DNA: TGTGCCAGCAGCTCCCAGTCAGGTTGGGATACGCAGTATTTT
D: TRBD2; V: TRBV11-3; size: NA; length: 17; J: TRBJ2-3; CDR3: CASSHLPGLAGADTQYF; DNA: TGTGCCAGCAGCCACCTGCCAGGGCTAGCGGGAGCGGATACGCAGTATTTT
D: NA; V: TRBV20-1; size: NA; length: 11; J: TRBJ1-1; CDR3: CSARPTGEAFF; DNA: TGCAGTGCTAGACCAACAGGTGAAGCTTTCTTT
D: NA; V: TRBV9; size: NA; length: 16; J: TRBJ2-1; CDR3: CASSVVLVGSYNEQFF; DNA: TGTGCCAGCAGCGTAGTGCTGGTGGGGTCCTACAATGAGCAGTTCTTC
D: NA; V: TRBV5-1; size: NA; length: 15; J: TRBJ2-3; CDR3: CASSNRLEGTDTQYF; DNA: TGCGCCAGCAGCAACAGACTAGAGGGCACAGATACGCAGTATTTT
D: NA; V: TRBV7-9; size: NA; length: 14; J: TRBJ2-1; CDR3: CASSLARELNEQFF; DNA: TGTGCCAGCAGCTTAGCGCGAGAGCTCAATGAGCAGTTCTTC